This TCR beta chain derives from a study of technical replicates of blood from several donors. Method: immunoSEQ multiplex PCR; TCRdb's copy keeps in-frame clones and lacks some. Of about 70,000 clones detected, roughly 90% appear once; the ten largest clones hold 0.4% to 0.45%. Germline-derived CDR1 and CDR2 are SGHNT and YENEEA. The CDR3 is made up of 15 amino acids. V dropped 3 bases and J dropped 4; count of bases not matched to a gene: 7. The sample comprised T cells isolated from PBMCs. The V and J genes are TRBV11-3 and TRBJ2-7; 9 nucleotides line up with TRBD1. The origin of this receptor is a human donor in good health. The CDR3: CASSLRDREMYEQYF. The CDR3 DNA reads TGTGCCAGCAGCTTGCGGGACAGGGAAATGTACGAGCAGTACTTC. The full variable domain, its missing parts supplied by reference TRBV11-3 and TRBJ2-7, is EAGVVQSPRYKIIEKKQPVAFWCNPISGHNTLYWYLQNLGQGPELLIRYENEEAVDDSQLPKDRFSAERLKGVDSTLKIQPAELGDSAVYLCASSLRDREMYEQYFGPGTRLTVT.